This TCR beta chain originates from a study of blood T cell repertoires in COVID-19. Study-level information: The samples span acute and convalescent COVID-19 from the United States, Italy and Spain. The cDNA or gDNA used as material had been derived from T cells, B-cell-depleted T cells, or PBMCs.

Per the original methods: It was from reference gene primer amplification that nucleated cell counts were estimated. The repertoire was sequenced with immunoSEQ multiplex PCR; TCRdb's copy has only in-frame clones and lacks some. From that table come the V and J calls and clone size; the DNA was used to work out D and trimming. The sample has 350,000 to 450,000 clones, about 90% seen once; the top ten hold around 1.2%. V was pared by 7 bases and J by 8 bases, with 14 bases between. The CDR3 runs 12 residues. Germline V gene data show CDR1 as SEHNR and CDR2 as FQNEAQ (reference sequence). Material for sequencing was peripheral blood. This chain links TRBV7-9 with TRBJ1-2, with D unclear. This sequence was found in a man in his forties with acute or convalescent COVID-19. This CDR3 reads CASTPSNLGYTF. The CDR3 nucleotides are TGTGCCAGCACCCCCAGTAACCTCGGCTACACCTTC.